This TCR beta chain was captured by sequencing in a study of T cells in Graves' hyperthyroidism and ophthalmopathy. The wider study: Peripheral blood collection took place at initial diagnosis, before any treatment. General study points: The authors' 13 V-J model separated ophthalmopathy from stable hyperthyroidism. Blood shared most expanded thyroid clonotypes above 0.001.

Amplified regions were TCR beta CDR3 sequences from RNA transcripts. The study used the HTBI primer set for a first-round RT-PCR of the TCR CDR3. TCRdb re-derived calls from the multiplex PCR reads in MiXCR, one entry per CDR3 protein. The table has some 720,000 distinct CDR3 sequences, 16% seen once. These patients, aged 18 to 65, had recently diagnosed hyperthyroidism lasting under 2 months. The table lists this clonotype with many counts. No antigen is known for it. The CDR3 is made up of 13 amino acids. V was clipped by 8 bases and J by 7 bases; unmatched bases: 8. Per the germline V gene, CDR1 is MNHEY and CDR2 is SVGEGT.

The sequence derives from a man in his late teens or twenties with Graves' hyperthyroidism. What was sequenced was blood. This chain links TRBV6-2 or TRBV6-3 with TRBJ2-7; 10 bases match TRBD1. CDR3 region: CASAGTGASEQYF. The CDR3 region has the DNA TGTGCCAGCGCCGGGACAGGGGCGTCGGAGCAGTACTTC.